One sample yielded the 14 T cell receptor beta chains listed below, sequenced in a study of cytomegalovirus exposure and HLA in healthy donors (TCRdb year 2017). Libraries came from the immunoSEQ multiplex PCR assay. A mixture of 60 forward primers for TCR Vbeta segments and 13 reverse primers for TCR Jbeta segments was used in the multiplex PCR. The immuneACCESS repertoire file appears here via TCRdb, limited to in-frame rearrangements. These files lack a portion of the clones; in checked studies, under half of the deficit traces to unresolved V genes, and the cause of the others is not known. This sample's table contains around 75,000 clones. The ten largest account for roughly 13% of the sample. The source material was PBMCs. The source of these receptors is a man aged 45-60 years in good health and CMV-seropositive.

The chain recombines TRBV2 with TRBJ1-2, with D possibly TRBD1 on 6 matching bases. The V end lost 7 bases, the J end lost 8 bases, and 20 bases lay between the germline ends. The CDR3 is made up of 14 amino acids. Germline CDR1 and CDR2: SNHLY and FYNNEI. CDR3 nucleotide sequence: TGTGCCAGCACTACCGGACAGAGGATGGAGGGCTACACCTTC. Translation gives CASTTGQRMEGYTF.

The chain couples TRBV6-5 to TRBJ1-3; 8 nucleotides match TRBD1. From germline, CDR1 is MNHEY and CDR2 SVGAGI. Losses at the gene ends were 2 bases for V and 2 bases for J; bases not matched to a gene: 2. The CDR3 contains 15 residues. The CDR3 region has the DNA TGTGCCAGCAGTTACCGGACAGGGACTGGAAACACCATATATTTT. The encoded protein is CASSYRTGTGNTIYF.

This chain uses TRBV6-5 with TRBJ1-1, with D hard to call. Germline V gene lookup returns CDR1 MNHEY and CDR2 SVGAGI. This CDR3 has 16 amino acids. Trimming pared 4 bases from V and 3 bases from J, leaving 18 bases between. The CDR3 loop is CASSSPGATRDTEAFF. In DNA form, the CDR3 reads TGTGCCAGCAGTTCCCCGGGTGCCACGAGGGACACTGAAGCTTTCTTT.

The rearrangement links TRBV5-1 to TRBJ1-6, with 8 nucleotides matching TRBD1. Per germline, CDR1 SGHRS and CDR2 YFSETQ. J lost 11 bases, V lost 0 bases, and 4 bases had no gene match. The CDR3 covers 14 residues. In nucleotides, the CDR3 is TGCGCCAGCAGCTTGGACGGGACAGGCCCACCCCTCCACTTT. It encodes CASSLDGTGPPLHF.

The chain carries TRBV11-2 and TRBJ1-1; D perhaps matches TRBD1 (6 bases). Trimming pared 4 bases from V and 5 bases from J, leaving 14 bases between. The CDR3 extends over 14 amino acids. Germline CDR1 reads SGHAT; CDR2 reads FQNNGV. The CDR3 here is CASSSSTGWTEAFF. The DNA of the CDR3 is TGTGCCAGCAGCTCTAGCACAGGGTGGACTGAAGCTTTCTTT.

This clone registers medium-sized (0.01 to 0.1%) by frequency. This sequence joins TRBV5-4 and TRBJ1-1; D call uncertain. The CDR3 runs to 15 residues. Germline CDR1 SGHNT, CDR2 YYREEE (reference sequence). The V end was cut by 4 bases, the J end by 1 base, with 14 bases between. The CDR3 sequence: CASSPGALKNTEAFF. The CDR3 bases are TGTGCCAGCAGCCCCGGAGCTTTAAAGAACACTGAAGCTTTCTTT.

Worth noting for this clone: This specimen includes other DNA sequences encoding the same CDR3. The V call is TRBV20-1, the J call TRBJ2-7; 8 nucleotides agree with TRBD2. V gave up 5 bases and J gave up 4 bases; unmatched junction bases: 1. CDR1 and CDR2 (germline): DFQATT, SNEGSKA (reference sequence). The length of the CDR3 is 11 residues. This CDR3 reads CSAPGGYEQYF. The CDR3, as DNA: TGCAGTGCTCCGGGGGGGTACGAGCAGTACTTC.

The gene calls are TRBV18 and TRBJ1-1; possibly TRBD1 for D (6 bases). The CDR3 covers 15 residues. Germline CDR1 and CDR2: KGHSH and LQKENI. With 6 bases removed from V and 1 base from J, the gap between germline ends came to 15 bases. CDR3: CASSEGGAENTEAFF. In nucleotides, the CDR3 is TGTGCCAGCTCTGAAGGGGGGGCGGAGAACACTGAAGCTTTCTTT.

The gene calls are TRBV28 and TRBJ2-7; possibly TRBD2 for D (5 bases). Germline loops: CDR1 MDHEN, CDR2 SYDVKM. Between the trimmed V and J ends, which lost 6 bases and 4 bases, there was a span of 10 bases. The CDR3 runs 12 residues. The CDR3 region is CASRDGLYEQYF. The CDR3 nucleotides read TGTGCCAGCAGGGACGGACTTTACGAGCAGTACTTC.

This sequence joins TRBV7-6 and TRBJ1-1, with 11 bases aligning to TRBD1. The length of the CDR3 is 17 residues. The trim removed 3 bases at V and 1 base at J, leaving 7 bases unmatched. Germline loops: CDR1 SGHVS, CDR2 FNYEAQ. DNA of the CDR3: TGTGCCAGCAGCTTCCAGATGGGACAGGGGGAGAACACTGAAGCTTTCTTT. Translating it yields CASSFQMGQGENTEAFF.

The chain is built from TRBV7-2 and TRBJ1-3; 8 bases align to TRBD1. Germline V CDR1 and CDR2: SGHTA, FQGNSA. After removal of 3 bases from V and 3 bases from J, the junction contained 4 bases not matched to a gene. The CDR3 sequence is 15 residues long. The CDR3 DNA sequence: TGTGCCAGCAGCTTTCAGGGGGCGGGTGGAAACACCATATATTTT. This encodes CASSFQGAGGNTIYF. The full variable domain, its missing parts supplied by reference TRBV7-2 and TRBJ1-3, is GAGVSQSPSNKVTEKGKDVELRCDPISGHTALYWYRQSLGQGLEFLIYFQGNSAPDKSGLPSDRFSAERTGGSVSTLTIQRTQQEDSAVYLCASSFQGAGGNTIYFGEGSWLTVV.

DNA for the CDR3: TGTGCCAGTAGTCCGGGACAGGTACCGATCTACGAGCAGTACTTC. This gives the protein CASSPGQVPIYEQYF. The gene calls are TRBV19 and TRBJ2-7, with 8 bases that match TRBD1. The germline V gene encodes CDR1 LNHDA and CDR2 SQIVND (reference sequence). The CDR3 is made up of 15 amino acids. The ends lost 5 bases at V and 3 bases at J; junction bases unmatched: 9.

CDR3 residues: CASSARKVFSGIIEDEQFF. CDR3 in DNA: TGCGCCAGCAGTGCAAGAAAAGTCTTCTCAGGGATAATTGAGGATGAGCAGTTCTTC. The chain links TRBV10-2 to TRBJ2-1; D might be TRBD1 (5 bases). This CDR3 region has 19 residues. The V and J ends lost 4 bases and 8 bases respectively, with 30 bases between them. Germline CDR1 WSHSY, CDR2 SAAADI.

This chain uses TRBV5-6 with TRBJ2-7; 12 bases fit TRBD2. With V trimmed by 4 bases and J by 10 bases, 9 bases remained unmatched. This CDR3 has 14 amino acids. Germline V gene lookup returns CDR1 SGHDT and CDR2 YYEEEE. The chain's CDR3 is CASSKRTSGVNQYV. The CDR3 nucleotides are TGTGCCAGCAGCAAGAGGACTAGCGGGGTGAATCAGTACGTC.